The clone carrying this T cell receptor beta chain came up many times. Its antigen remains unknown. This sample stems from a study of CD8 T cells in ankylosing spondylitis. Findings of the study overall: Characteristic of ankylosing spondylitis blood, it appeared, was a TCR beta motif comprising eight highly homologous variants.

This CDR3 has 13 amino acids. CDR1 and CDR2 (germline): MNHNS, SASEGT. V lost 3 bases to trimming and J lost 6 bases; unmatched junction nucleotides: 2. From the 5' RACE reads, TCRdb called clonotypes with MiXCR, one entry per CDR3 protein. The profile shows approximately 240,000 distinct CDR3 sequences, over 9.5% of them singletons. The specimen sequenced was blood, either unsorted or a sorted T cell fraction (not recorded which). The source is a male donor with ankylosing spondylitis or in good health (not recorded which). This chain joins TRBV6-1 and TRBJ1-2, with TRBD1 matching 9 bases. The CDR3 spells CASSEGQGDGYTF. DNA for the CDR3: TGTGCCAGCAGTGAGGGACAGGGTGATGGCTACACCTTC.